The 26 T cell receptor beta chains in this list originate from one sample, sequenced in a study of breast tumors, draining lymph nodes, adjacent tissues. Each CDR3 protein gets one entry after TCRdb re-called the multiplex PCR reads with MiXCR. Of fewer than 15,000 distinct CDR3 sequences in the sample, around 47% were seen once. Sequencing was done on a sample of tumor-adjacent breast tissue. These receptors were taken from a female donor with breast cancer. Some clones in this sample may be carry-over from other donors' samples.

The chain is built from TRBV6-1 and TRBJ1-3, with a possible D match to TRBD1 (6 bases). The CDR3 covers 15 residues. CDR1 is MNHNS and CDR2 is SASEGT in the germline V gene. The V and J ends lost 1 base and 7 bases respectively, with 14 bases between them. The CDR3 DNA sequence: TGTGCCAGCAGTGAAGGCCAGGGGCCGCAGAACACCATATATTTT. It specifies CASSEGQGPQNTIYF.

This clonotype was observed many times. The V call is TRBV20-1, the J call TRBJ1-1; no definite D call. The length of the CDR3 is 14 residues. Germline V gives CDR1 DFQATT, CDR2 SNEGSKA (reference sequence). V lost 2 bases and J lost 1, with 11 bases in between. The CDR3 spells CSARFGSRNTEAFF. CDR3 sequence (DNA): TGCAGTGCTAGATTCGGCAGTCGGAACACTGAAGCTTTCTTT.

J is TRBJ2-5 and V is TRBV2, with D perhaps TRBD1 (7 bases). Germline values: CDR1 SNHLY, CDR2 FYNNEI. V dropped 5 bases and J dropped 5 bases, with 12 bases sitting between them. The CDR3 sequence is 13 residues long. The CDR3 is CASSRQGGETQYF. In nucleotides, the CDR3 is TGTGCCAGCAGTCGACAGGGAGGCGAGACCCAGTACTTC. Together with reference TRBV2 and TRBJ2-5, the CDR3 gives the full variable domain: EPEVTQTPSHQVTQMGQEVILRCVPISNHLYFYWYRQILGQKVEFLVSFYNNEISEKSEIFDDQFSVERPDGSNFTLKIRSTKLEDSAMYFCASSRQGGETQYFGPGTRLLVL.

This chain joins TRBV29-1 and TRBJ1-1; a possible D gene is TRBD1 (6 bases). The CDR3 extends over 13 amino acids. V was shortened by 6 bases and J by 7 bases, with 18 bases between the two germline ends. The germline CDR1 and CDR2 sequences are SQVTM and ANQGSEA. CDR3: CSVTRGSFGEAFF. CDR3 DNA sequence: TGCAGCGTAACCAGGGGATCGTTTGGTGAAGCTTTCTTT.

This clonotype counts as medium-sized. This chain joins TRBV7-9 and TRBJ2-7, with D tentatively TRBD2 (5 bases). The length of the CDR3 is 13 residues. The germline CDR1 and CDR2 sequences are SEHNR and FQNEAQ (reference sequence). The V end was cut by 1 base, the J end by 6 bases, with 10 bases between. The CDR3, as DNA: TGTGCCAGCAGCTTAGTTCTCAGCGGCGAGCAGTACTTC. It translates to CASSLVLSGEQYF.

To note about this clonotype: The CDR3 carries no conserved terminal phenylalanine or tryptophan, so it likely arises from a read error. The chain is built from TRBV7-2 and TRBJ2-7; D uncertain. There are 16 residues in the CDR3. From germline, CDR1 is SGHTA and CDR2 FQGNSA. V lost 7 bases and J lost 0, with 19 bases in between. CDR3 loop: CASNLTVTSSSYEQYL. For the CDR3, the DNA is TGTGCCAGCAACTTGACCGTGACCTCGAGCTCCTACGAGCAGTACCTC.

This clonotype was counted many times. The chain employs TRBV6-5 and TRBJ2-2, with TRBD2 matching 9 bases. The V gene's germline CDR1 is MNHEY and CDR2 SVGAGI. This CDR3 is built from 17 residues. The ends lost 6 bases at V and 1 base at J; junction bases unmatched: 9. CDR3 DNA sequence: TGTGCCAGCAGAAATACCGGGACTAGCCGGAACACCGGGGAGCTGTTTTTT. It specifies CASRNTGTSRNTGELFF.

To note about this clonotype: A read error is possible here, since a much larger clone lies one base away. The chain links TRBV10-2 to TRBJ2-7; D is uncertain. The CDR3 has 11 amino acids. Looked up from germline, CDR1 is WSHSY and CDR2 is SAAADI. CDR3 sequence reads: CASSDGYGQYV. CDR3 nucleotides: TGCGCCAGCAGTGATGGGTACGGGCAGTACGTC.

This chain uses TRBV7-3 with TRBJ2-1, with 10 bases fitting TRBD2. V shed 1 base and J 6 bases; nucleotides not matched to a gene: 6. There are 16 residues in the CDR3. The germline CDR1 and CDR2 sequences are SGHTA and FQGTGA. The CDR3 protein is CASSLIAGGPLNEQFF. CDR3 nucleotides: TGTGCCAGCAGCTTAATAGCGGGAGGCCCCCTCAATGAGCAGTTCTTC.

CDR3 coding DNA: TGTGCCAGCAGTTACTTGGGACAGAACTATGGCTACACCTTC. It translates to CASSYLGQNYGYTF. This chain joins TRBV6-5 and TRBJ1-2, with 7 bases identical to TRBD1. The junction had 1 base not matched to a gene; V was cut back by 1 base and J by 2 bases. The CDR3 consists of 14 residues. From germline, CDR1 is MNHEY and CDR2 SVGAGI.

Notes on this clonotype: This CDR3 fails to terminate in the conserved phenylalanine or tryptophan, so it likely reflects a read error. The limits of the CDR3 on the DNA are not certain, so only TCRdb's listed CDR3 is given. CDR3 residues: CASSSSSTGITGELCA. The chain combines TRBV7-9 with TRBJ2-2; the table calls TRBD1, which could not be checked here. The CDR3 spans 16 amino acids, including both terminal residues. CDR1 is SEHNR, CDR2 FQNEAQ, per germline (reference sequence).

The sample holds many counts of this clonotype. The genes are TRBV4-1 and TRBJ2-5, with 14 bases that match TRBD2. The CDR3 is 19 residues long. Trimming took 0 bases from V and 3 from J; bases not matched to a gene: 9. Per the germline V gene, CDR1 is MGHRA and CDR2 is YSYEKL. The CDR3 here is CASSQERKTSGGAEETQYF. The CDR3 DNA reads as TGCGCCAGCAGCCAAGAGAGGAAGACTAGCGGGGGGGCCGAAGAGACCCAGTACTTC.

This clonotype was seen many times. The rearrangement joins TRBV14 to TRBJ2-3, with unresolved D. The CDR3 is 15 residues long. Germline CDR1 SGHDN, CDR2 FVKESK. V lost 5 bases, J lost 0 bases, and 12 bases lay in between. CDR3 region: CASSFDIHSTDTQYF. Written as DNA, the CDR3 is TGTGCCAGCAGCTTTGACATTCATAGCACAGATACGCAGTATTTT. Combining the CDR3 with reference TRBV14 and TRBJ2-3 gives the whole variable domain EAGVTQFPSHSVIEKGQTVTLRCDPISGHDNLYWYRRVMGKEIKFLLHFVKESKQDESGMPNNRFLAERTGGTYSTLKVQPAELEDSGVYFCASSFDIHSTDTQYFGPGTRLTVL.

The chain carries TRBV4-2 and TRBJ2-7; 12 nucleotides match TRBD2. Trimming cost V 6 bases and J 0 bases; bases outside gene matches: 3. There are 15 residues in the CDR3. Germline CDR1 LGHNA, CDR2 YNFKEQ. Written as DNA, the CDR3 is TGTGCCAGCAGACCACTAGCGGGGGGCTCCTACGAGCAGTACTTC. This codes for CASRPLAGGSYEQYF.

This clonotype has a single count. The rearrangement joins TRBV7-9 to TRBJ2-1; 16 bases line up with TRBD2. The CDR3 totals 15 residues. CDR1 is SEHNR and CDR2 is FQNEAQ in the germline V gene (reference sequence). V shed 5 bases and J 13 bases; nucleotides not matched to a gene: 8. CDR3 residues: CASSVEGLAGGPQFF. The CDR3 nucleotides read TGTGCCAGCAGCGTAGAGGGACTAGCGGGGGGGCCTCAGTTCTTC.

In the case of this clonotype: Sequence at one end of the junction differs from germline and may be a read error. This chain uses TRBV20-1 with TRBJ2-5; 9 bases are a match to TRBD2. This CDR3 is 15 amino acids long. Germline CDR1 reads DFQATT; CDR2 reads SNEGSKA (reference sequence). CDR3 sequence reads: CSASKGGGAPETRYF. The CDR3 DNA sequence: TGCAGTGCTAGTAAAGGCGGGGGGGCGCCGGAGACCCGGTACTTC.

This chain uses TRBV11-2 with TRBJ1-2, with D possibly TRBD1 on 6 matching bases. In germline, CDR1 is SGHAT, CDR2 FQNNGV. The CDR3 spans 15 residues. V lost 0 bases to trimming and J lost 8 bases, with 16 bases between them. This CDR3 is CASSLEGGRKRGYTF. CDR3 in DNA: TGTGCCAGCAGCTTAGAAGGGGGACGTAAGCGCGGCTACACCTTC.

This rearrangement joins TRBV15 to TRBJ2-3; D is unresolved. The CDR3 has 15 amino acids. The V end lost 3 bases, the J end lost 2 bases, and 12 bases lay between the germline ends. Germline V gene sequence: CDR1 LNHNV, CDR2 YYDKDF (reference sequence). The CDR3, as DNA: TGTGCCACCAGCAGGAGTGCTCGAATCACAGATACGCAGTATTTT. It encodes CATSRSARITDTQYF.

The chain combines TRBV20-1 with TRBJ2-6; D is unclear. From germline, CDR1 is DFQATT and CDR2 SNEGSKA (reference sequence). CDR3 length equals 15 residues. V was shortened by 0 bases and J by 0 bases, with 6 bases between the two germline ends. The CDR3 DNA sequence: TGCAGTGCTAGAGATCCGAGCTCTGGGGCCAACGTCCTGACTTTC. This translates into CSARDPSSGANVLTF.

The rearrangement links TRBV5-1 to TRBJ2-1, with 7 bases aligning to TRBD2. The V gene's germline CDR1 is SGHRS and CDR2 YFSETQ. V was clipped by 1 base and J by 0 bases; unmatched bases: 7. The CDR3 is made up of 17 amino acids. The CDR3 sequence: CASSLRPSGDSYNEQFF. In DNA form, the CDR3 reads TGCGCCAGCAGCTTGAGGCCTAGCGGAGACTCCTACAATGAGCAGTTCTTC.

V is TRBV13 and J is TRBJ2-1; D possibly corresponds to TRBD1 (6 bases). CDR1 PRHDT and CDR2 FYEKMQ come from the germline V gene (reference sequence). V lost 2 bases and J 2 bases, leaving 7 bases between the germline ends. The CDR3 is made up of 14 amino acids. CDR3 DNA sequence: TGTGCCAGCAGCTTACGGACAGCCTACAATGAGCAGTTCTTC. It yields the protein CASSLRTAYNEQFF.

V gene TRBV4-1 combines with J gene TRBJ2-2; D might be TRBD1 or TRBD2, each matching 6 bases. The germline gives CDR1 MGHRA, CDR2 YSYEKL. The CDR3 has 17 amino acids. Trimming took off 11 bases at V and 0 bases at J, with 22 bases between the two ends. The CDR3 loop is CASAGGHGRTNTGELFF. Written as DNA, the CDR3 is TGCGCCTCGGCCGGGGGCCATGGCAGGACGAACACCGGGGAGCTGTTTTTT.

V gene TRBV5-1 combines with J gene TRBJ1-4; 12 bases map to TRBD1. J lost 8 bases, V lost 0 bases, and 14 bases had no gene match. Germline V gene sequence: CDR1 SGHRS, CDR2 YFSETQ. The length of the CDR3 is 19 residues. CDR3 sequence reads: CASSLAGPLRDRGREKLFF. The CDR3 coding sequence is TGCGCCAGCAGCTTGGCTGGCCCACTCCGGGACAGGGGGCGGGAAAAACTGTTTTTT.

By share of the sample, this clonotype is medium-sized (0.01 to 0.1%). The V and J genes are TRBV6-5 and TRBJ1-2; a weak D match, TRBD1 (6 bases). Per germline, CDR1 MNHEY and CDR2 SVGAGI. The V end was cut by 0 bases, the J end by 1 base, with 9 bases between. The CDR3 runs 15 residues. CDR3 region: CASSYSGGSNYGYTF. DNA of the CDR3: TGTGCCAGCAGTTACTCAGGGGGTAGTAACTATGGCTACACCTTC.

Relative to its sample, this clonotype is medium-sized. Since a much larger clone is just one base distant, this may be a read error. The chain couples TRBV20-1 to TRBJ2-7; D is unclear. The CDR3 has 11 amino acids. Germline V lookup: CDR1 DFQATT, CDR2 SNEGSKA (reference sequence). The CDR3 sequence: CSARRGFEQSF. DNA of the CDR3: TGCAGTGCTAGACGCGGTTTCGAGCAGTCCTTC.

In this sample, this clonotype is medium-sized. One junction end does not reproduce the germline sequence, and a read error may be involved. The chain combines TRBV6-5 with TRBJ2-3, with 9 positions matching TRBD2. The CDR3 covers 16 residues. Germline V gene lookup returns CDR1 MNHEY and CDR2 SVGAGI. The CDR3 bases are TGTGCCAGCAGTCACTCGGGCGGGGGGGCCCATGGTACGCAGTATTTT. Protein sequence: CASSHSGGGAHGTQYF.